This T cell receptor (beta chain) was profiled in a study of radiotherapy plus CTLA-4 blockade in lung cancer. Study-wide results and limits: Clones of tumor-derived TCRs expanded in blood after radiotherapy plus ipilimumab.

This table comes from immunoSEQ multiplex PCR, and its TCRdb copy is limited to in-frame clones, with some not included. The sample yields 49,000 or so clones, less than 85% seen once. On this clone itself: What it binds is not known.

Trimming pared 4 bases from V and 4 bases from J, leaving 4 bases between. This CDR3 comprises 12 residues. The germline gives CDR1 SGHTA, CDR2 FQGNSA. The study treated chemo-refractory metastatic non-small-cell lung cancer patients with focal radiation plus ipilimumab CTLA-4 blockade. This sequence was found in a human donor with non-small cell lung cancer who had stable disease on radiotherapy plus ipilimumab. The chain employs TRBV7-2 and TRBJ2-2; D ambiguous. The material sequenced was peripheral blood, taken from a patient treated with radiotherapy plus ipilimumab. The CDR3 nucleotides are TGTGCCAGCAGCTCCCCCACCGGGGAGCTGTTTTTT. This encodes CASSSPTGELFF.